These T cell receptor beta chains were read from a single sample in a study of blood T cell repertoires in COVID-19. TCRdb's table, derived via immunoSEQ multiplex PCR, lists solely in-frame clones and lacks some. Seen here are 170,000 or so clones, roughly 86% observed once, and the top ten hold roughly 0.53%. The material sequenced was peripheral blood. The receptor source for this set is a man in his 60s with COVID-19, enrolled during active disease. The CDR3 runs from the conserved cysteine through the conserved F or W. The D gene is left open where the match is weak. A clone size is listed for some rows: how often the clone was seen (once, few, many), or a class if it is expanded.

clone_size: .; v_call: TRBV10-3; j_call: TRBJ1-2; d_call: TRBD1; cdr3_aa: CAISEGTGDGYTF; cdr3_nt: TGTGCCATCAGTGAGGGGACAGGGGATGGCTACACCTTC
clone_size: .; v_call: TRBV19; j_call: TRBJ1-3; d_call: TRBD1; cdr3_aa: CATTGGLFSGNTIYF; cdr3_nt: TGTGCCACCACAGGGGGCCTTTTCTCTGGAAACACCATATATTTT
clone_size: .; v_call: TRBV5-1; j_call: TRBJ1-1; d_call: .; cdr3_aa: CASSVSGSRTEAFF; cdr3_nt: TGCGCCAGCAGCGTATCCGGGTCGCGCACTGAAGCTTTCTTT
clone_size: .; v_call: TRBV23-1; j_call: TRBJ2-7; d_call: .; cdr3_aa: CASSLSSSAREQYF; cdr3_nt: TGCGCCAGCAGTCTGAGTTCGAGTGCTCGGGAGCAGTACTTC
clone_size: .; v_call: TRBV5-4; j_call: TRBJ1-2; d_call: .; cdr3_aa: CASSSSGTTNYGYTF; cdr3_nt: TGTGCCAGCAGCTCCTCCGGGACTACTAACTATGGCTACACCTTC
clone_size: .; v_call: TRBV19; j_call: TRBJ2-1; d_call: .; cdr3_aa: CASSGQQVSQQFF; cdr3_nt: TGTGCCAGTAGTGGCCAACAGGTCTCTCAGCAGTTCTTC
clone_size: .; v_call: TRBV6-5; j_call: TRBJ1-3; d_call: TRBD1; cdr3_aa: CASSRDRGTGNTIYF; cdr3_nt: TGTGCCAGCAGTAGGGACAGAGGGACTGGAAACACCATATATTTT
clone_size: .; v_call: TRBV27; j_call: TRBJ1-3; d_call: .; cdr3_aa: CASSSLSGNTIYF; cdr3_nt: TGTGCCAGCAGTTCCCTATCTGGAAACACCATATATTTT
clone_size: once; v_call: TRBV4-3; j_call: TRBJ2-2; d_call: TRBD2; cdr3_aa: CASSQSGLAGGVTGELFF; cdr3_nt: TGCGCCAGCAGCCAGTCGGGACTAGCGGGAGGAGTCACCGGGGAGCTGTTTTTT
clone_size: .; v_call: TRBV24-1; j_call: TRBJ1-6; d_call: .; cdr3_aa: CATSDSGSPLHF; cdr3_nt: TGTGCCACCAGTGATTCCGGGTCACCCCTCCACTTT
clone_size: .; v_call: TRBV6-2/TRBV6-3; j_call: TRBJ1-2; d_call: .; cdr3_aa: CASSPGRDYGYTF; cdr3_nt: TGTGCCAGCAGTCCCGGCAGGGACTATGGCTACACCTTC
clone_size: .; v_call: TRBV27; j_call: TRBJ1-1; d_call: TRBD1; cdr3_aa: CASSLWGQGTNTEAFF; cdr3_nt: TGTGCCAGCAGTTTATGGGGACAGGGAACGAACACTGAAGCTTTCTTT
clone_size: .; v_call: TRBV24-1; j_call: TRBJ2-1; d_call: TRBD2; cdr3_aa: CATSDPGLAGGNEQFF; cdr3_nt: TGTGCCACCAGTGATCCGGGACTAGCGGGGGGGAATGAGCAGTTCTTC
clone_size: .; v_call: TRBV12-3/TRBV12-4; j_call: TRBJ1-6; d_call: .; cdr3_aa: CASSFRNNSPLHF; cdr3_nt: TGTGCCAGCAGTTTCAGGAATAATTCACCCCTCCACTTT
clone_size: few; v_call: TRBV11-1; j_call: TRBJ2-7; d_call: TRBD1; cdr3_aa: CASSHPRDRYYEQYF; cdr3_nt: TGTGCCAGCAGCCACCCGAGGGACAGGTACTACGAGCAGTACTTC
clone_size: .; v_call: TRBV12-3/TRBV12-4; j_call: TRBJ2-1; d_call: .; cdr3_aa: CASSSPGLNEQFF; cdr3_nt: TGTGCCAGCAGTTCCCCTGGACTCAATGAGCAGTTCTTC
clone_size: .; v_call: TRBV9; j_call: TRBJ2-3; d_call: TRBD2; cdr3_aa: CASSPGLVVDTQYF; cdr3_nt: TGTGCCAGCAGCCCGGGACTAGTTGTAGATACGCAGTATTTT
clone_size: .; v_call: TRBV27; j_call: TRBJ1-2; d_call: .; cdr3_aa: CASSWKTGPLWGYTF; cdr3_nt: TGTGCCAGCAGTTGGAAGACAGGCCCATTGTGGGGCTACACCTTC
clone_size: .; v_call: TRBV29-1; j_call: TRBJ2-3; d_call: .; cdr3_aa: CSVLKSTSTDTQYF; cdr3_nt: TGCAGCGTTCTGAAGTCAACTAGCACAGATACGCAGTATTTT
clone_size: .; v_call: TRBV7-3; j_call: TRBJ2-3; d_call: .; cdr3_aa: CASSPLLSSTDTQYF; cdr3_nt: TGTGCCAGCAGCCCACTGCTGTCTAGCACAGATACGCAGTATTTT
clone_size: .; v_call: TRBV10-3; j_call: TRBJ1-2; d_call: TRBD1; cdr3_aa: CAISATNRGNYGYTF; cdr3_nt: TGTGCCATCAGTGCCACTAACAGGGGGAACTATGGCTACACCTTC
clone_size: .; v_call: TRBV24-1; j_call: TRBJ2-7; d_call: .; cdr3_aa: CATSDNGLPYEQYF; cdr3_nt: TGTGCCACCAGTGATAACGGACTACCCTACGAGCAGTACTTC
clone_size: .; v_call: TRBV19; j_call: TRBJ1-2; d_call: TRBD1; cdr3_aa: CASTQGGSSYGYTF; cdr3_nt: TGTGCCAGTACCCAGGGGGGATCTAGCTATGGCTACACCTTC
clone_size: .; v_call: TRBV19; j_call: TRBJ2-2; d_call: TRBD1; cdr3_aa: CASASTGAGTGELFF; cdr3_nt: TGTGCCAGTGCATCGACAGGGGCCGGCACCGGGGAGCTGTTTTTT
clone_size: once; v_call: TRBV28; j_call: TRBJ1-1; d_call: TRBD1; cdr3_aa: CASRGDRAPVGTEAFF; cdr3_nt: TGTGCCAGTAGAGGAGACAGGGCCCCGGTGGGCACTGAAGCTTTCTTT